Following are 27 T cell receptor beta chains from one sample sequenced in a study of blood T cell repertoires in COVID-19 (TCRdb year 2020). The library came from the immunoSEQ multiplex PCR assay. TCRdb stores this immuneACCESS table with in-frame sequences only. Part of the clones is absent; in the studies checked, under half of the shortfall reflects unresolved V genes, and no reason is known for the rest. The sample has 33,000 or so clones on record, less than 95% of them singletons. 1% of the sample rests with the top ten. Sequencing used peripheral blood. All receptors derive from a man between 65 and 85 years old with active or convalescent COVID-19.

The V gene is TRBV5-4, the J gene TRBJ1-1; 8 nucleotides align to TRBD1. Germline CDR1 and CDR2: SGHNT and YYREEE (reference sequence). J lost 8 bases, V lost 0 bases, and 3 bases had no gene match. The CDR3 extends over 13 amino acids. The CDR3 DNA follows: TGTGCCAGCAGCTTGGTGGGACAGGACGAAGCTTTCTTT. This translates into CASSLVGQDEAFF.

The rearrangement links TRBV5-1 to TRBJ1-5; unclear D gene. Germline V gene lookup returns CDR1 SGHRS and CDR2 YFSETQ. Between the trimmed V and J ends, which lost 2 bases and 6 bases, there was a span of 12 bases. CDR3 size: 14 residues. This CDR3 is CASSFDPEAQPQHF. The CDR3 DNA reads TGCGCCAGCAGCTTTGACCCGGAGGCTCAGCCCCAGCATTTT. The variable domain in full, completed from reference TRBV5-1 and TRBJ1-5, reads KAGVTQTPRYLIKTRGQQVTLSCSPISGHRSVSWYQQTPGQGLQFLFEYFSETQRNKGNFPGRFSGRQFSNSRSEMNVSTLELGDSALYLCASSFDPEAQPQHFGDGTRLSIL.

The chain employs TRBV28 and TRBJ1-2; 10 bases map to TRBD1. The V gene end was trimmed by 3 bases and the J gene end by 8 bases; junction bases not matched to a gene: 6. The V gene's germline CDR1 is MDHEN and CDR2 SYDVKM. This CDR3 is 14 amino acids long. The DNA for the CDR3 is TGTGCCAGCAGTTTGGGACAGGGGATCAACGGCTACACCTTC. Its translation is CASSLGQGINGYTF.

The genes are TRBV2 and TRBJ2-1; tentatively, D is TRBD2 (6 bases). In germline, CDR1 is SNHLY, CDR2 FYNNEI. The CDR3 loop spans 13 amino acids. Trimming removed 7 bases at V and 2 bases at J, with 9 bases between. The CDR3 DNA reads as TGTGCCAGCAAACGGGAGCCCTACAATGAGCAGTTCTTC. Its translation: CASKREPYNEQFF. Using reference TRBV2 and TRBJ2-1 for the parts outside the CDR3, the full variable domain is EPEVTQTPSHQVTQMGQEVILRCVPISNHLYFYWYRQILGQKVEFLVSFYNNEISEKSEIFDDQFSVERPDGSNFTLKIRSTKLEDSAMYFCASKREPYNEQFFGPGTRLTVL.

V and J are TRBV10-2 and TRBJ1-2; TRBD1 might be the D (5 bases). Germline CDR1 and CDR2: WSHSY and SAAADI. V lost 0 bases, J lost 4 bases, and 12 bases lay in between. The CDR3 totals 15 residues. CDR3 residues: CASSESPGYGYGYTF. The CDR3 DNA follows: TGCGCCAGCAGTGAGTCGCCAGGGTATGGCTATGGCTACACCTTC.

The chain links TRBV9 to TRBJ1-2; D uncertain. Per germline, CDR1 SGDLS and CDR2 YYNGEE. The CDR3 sequence is 14 residues long. The ends were cut back, 0 bases at V and 2 bases at J, with 8 bases in the middle. CDR3 in DNA: TGTGCCAGCAGCGTAGACCCGGGGAACTATGGCTACACCTTC. Translation: CASSVDPGNYGYTF.

The chain combines TRBV29-1 with TRBJ1-2; 7 bases map to TRBD1. Germline assignment: CDR1 SQVTM and CDR2 ANQGSEA. The CDR3 runs to 15 residues. The J segment lost 0 bases and the V segment lost 1 base, leaving 5 bases of the junction unmatched. The CDR3 region has the DNA TGCAGCGTTGAAGTTAGGGGGCCCCCTAACTATGGCTACACCTTC. It encodes CSVEVRGPPNYGYTF.

This clone has more than one count but fewer than ten. The chain carries TRBV9 and TRBJ1-2, with D perhaps TRBD1 (5 bases). Trimming left V 0 bases short and J 7 bases short, with 13 bases between. The germline V gene encodes CDR1 SGDLS and CDR2 YYNGEE. The CDR3 is 14 residues long. CDR3 amino acids: CASSVGPGHGGYTF. The CDR3 region has the DNA TGTGCCAGCAGCGTAGGTCCAGGGCACGGTGGCTACACCTTC.

The CDR3 nucleotides read TGTGCCAGCAGGACCAGGTACTATGGCTACACCTTC. Translated: CASRTRYYGYTF. This chain connects TRBV28 to TRBJ1-2; no clear D. The CDR3 length is 12 residues. The germline gives CDR1 MDHEN, CDR2 SYDVKM. V shed 6 bases and J shed 3 bases, with 8 bases lying between them.

V and J are TRBV5-4 and TRBJ1-2; 7 bases align to TRBD1. The V and J ends lost 4 bases and 8 bases, in that order; junction bases with no gene match: 11. This CDR3 spans 14 amino acids. Germline-derived CDR1 and CDR2 are SGHNT and YYREEE (reference sequence). Written as DNA, the CDR3 is TGTGCCAGCAGCCAAAGCTACAGGGGCGGCGGCTACACCTTC. This encodes CASSQSYRGGGYTF. Supplemented by reference TRBV5-4 and TRBJ1-2, the full variable domain reads ETGVTQSPTHLIKTRGQQVTLRCSSQSGHNTVSWYQQALGQGPQFIFQYYREEENGRGNFPPRFSGLQFPNYSSELNVNALELDDSALYLCASSQSYRGGGYTFGSGTRLTVV.

The rearrangement links TRBV24-1 to TRBJ2-3; 11 bases are a match to TRBD2. Germline values: CDR1 KGHDR, CDR2 SFDVKD. The CDR3 consists of 17 residues. V lost 0 bases, J lost 1 base, and 2 bases stayed unmatched. The chain's CDR3 is CATSDLSTSGGTDTQYF. The CDR3 coding sequence is TGTGCCACCAGTGATTTGTCGACTAGCGGGGGCACAGATACGCAGTATTTT.

The chain recombines TRBV11-2 with TRBJ1-6, with a weak D call TRBD1 (5 bases). Trimming removed 8 bases at V and 10 bases at J, with 18 bases between. The CDR3 length is 14 residues. Germline CDR1 reads SGHAT; CDR2 reads FQNNGV. CDR3 region: CASSRQGGYSPLHF. The CDR3 DNA follows: TGTGCCAGCTCCAGGCAGGGTGGTTACTCACCCCTCCACTTT.

This sequence joins TRBV5-4 and TRBJ1-2, with D possibly matching TRBD1 (5 bases). Looked up from germline, CDR1 is SGHNT and CDR2 is YYREEE (reference sequence). V dropped 4 bases and J dropped 4 bases, with 14 bases sitting between them. The CDR3 consists of 14 residues. The CDR3 here is CASSNTGTFYGYTF. The CDR3 region has the DNA TGTGCCAGCAGCAATACAGGAACCTTCTATGGCTACACCTTC.

The rearrangement uses TRBV18 and TRBJ1-1, with TRBD1 identical over 8 bases. Germline trimming cut 0 bases from V and 6 bases from J; bases unmatched to any gene: 3. The length of the CDR3 is 14 residues. Germline V gene sequence: CDR1 KGHSH, CDR2 LQKENI. The CDR3 loop is CASSPPVQGAEAFF. Here the CDR3 DNA reads TGTGCCAGCTCACCACCGGTACAGGGGGCTGAAGCTTTCTTT.

The chain uses TRBV2 and TRBJ1-1; D is perhaps TRBD1 (5 bases). Trimming took off 5 bases at V and 5 bases at J, with 9 bases between the two ends. Germline CDR1 SNHLY, CDR2 FYNNEI. The CDR3 loop spans 12 amino acids. The CDR3 loop reads CASSIKGTEAFF. The CDR3 nucleotides are TGTGCCAGCAGTATCAAGGGGACTGAAGCTTTCTTT.

This chain uses TRBV5-1 with TRBJ2-1; 8 positions match TRBD2. With V trimmed by 6 bases and J by 8 bases, 16 bases remained unmatched. Per germline, CDR1 SGHRS and CDR2 YFSETQ. The CDR3 sequence is 16 residues long. The CDR3 here is CASTPGAVSGVDEQFF. The DNA for the CDR3 is TGCGCCAGCACTCCCGGCGCGGTTAGCGGGGTTGATGAGCAGTTCTTC.

V gene TRBV19 combines with J gene TRBJ1-1; D ambiguous. V lost 1 base and J 0 bases, leaving 9 bases between the germline ends. CDR1 is LNHDA, CDR2 SQIVND, per germline (reference sequence). CDR3 length: 15 amino acids. CDR3 in amino acids: CASSIAEDMNTEAFF. The CDR3 bases are TGTGCCAGTAGTATAGCCGAGGATATGAACACTGAAGCTTTCTTT.

This chain connects TRBV6-4 to TRBJ2-1, with 12 bases matching TRBD2. Germline V CDR1 and CDR2: MRHNA, SNTAGT. V lost 6 bases and J lost 4; bases outside the gene matches: 4. This CDR3 contains 15 residues. The CDR3 region has the DNA TGTGCCAGCAGGAGGGGACTAGCGGGTTACAATGAGCAGTTCTTC. This encodes CASRRGLAGYNEQFF.

The chain carries TRBV7-3 and TRBJ1-5; D remains unclear. Germline CDR1 reads SGHTA; CDR2 reads FQGTGA. V lost 5 bases and J lost 0, with 5 bases in between. The CDR3 consists of 13 residues. The CDR3 here is CASSMYSNQPQHF. The CDR3 DNA follows: TGTGCCAGCAGCATGTATAGCAATCAGCCCCAGCATTTT. The variable domain in full, completed from reference TRBV7-3 and TRBJ1-5, reads GAGVSQTPSNKVTEKGKYVELRCDPISGHTALYWYRQSLGQGPEFLIYFQGTGAADDSGLPNDRFFAVRPEGSVSTLKIQRTERGDSAVYLCASSMYSNQPQHFGDGTRLSIL.

With respect to this clone: Mismatch with germline at one junction end may stem from a read error. The chain is built from TRBV12-3 or TRBV12-4 and TRBJ1-2, with D possibly being TRBD1 (6 bases). The CDR3 totals 13 residues. CDR3 loop: CASSLDRTYGYTF. In nucleotides, the CDR3 is TGTGCCAGCAGCTTAGACAGGACCTATGGCTACACCTTC.

The J gene is TRBJ1-1, the V gene TRBV28; D is possibly TRBD1 (6 bases). With 5 bases removed from V and 1 base from J, the gap between germline ends came to 8 bases. The CDR3 contains 13 residues. Germline assignment: CDR1 MDHEN and CDR2 SYDVKM. The DNA for the CDR3 is TGTGCCAGCAGTCAACAGGGGAACACTGAAGCTTTCTTT. It is translated as CASSQQGNTEAFF.

The chain carries TRBV5-1 and TRBJ1-2, with TRBD1 as a possible D gene (5 bases). The CDR3 runs 14 residues. The germline V gene has CDR1 SGHRS and CDR2 YFSETQ. V was cut by 7 bases and J by 2 bases, with 15 bases left in between. The chain's CDR3 is CASGPFGQNYGYTF. The CDR3 bases are TGCGCCAGCGGCCCCTTTGGACAAAACTATGGCTACACCTTC.

The rearrangement uses TRBV2 and TRBJ1-3, with D maybe TRBD1 (5 bases). Trimming pared 6 bases from V and 2 bases from J, leaving 17 bases between. The CDR3 is made up of 16 amino acids. CDR1 SNHLY and CDR2 FYNNEI come from the germline V gene. CDR3 region: CASRTIIGGAGNTIYF. The DNA for the CDR3 is TGTGCCAGCAGGACCATTATCGGGGGGGCTGGAAACACCATATATTTT.

The DNA of the CDR3 is TGTGCCAGCAGCGTAGACCCAGGGTACACTGAAGCTTTCTTT. Amino acid sequence: CASSVDPGYTEAFF. The gene calls are TRBV9 and TRBJ1-1, with D maybe TRBD1 (5 bases). The ends were cut back, 0 bases at V and 3 bases at J, with 9 bases in the middle. This CDR3 comprises 14 residues. Germline V gene sequence: CDR1 SGDLS, CDR2 YYNGEE.

This sequence joins TRBV6-6 and TRBJ1-1, with D possibly TRBD1 on 5 matching bases. The CDR3 has 14 amino acids. The V end lost 0 bases, the J end lost 3 bases, and 8 bases lay between the germline ends. The germline V gene has CDR1 MNHNY and CDR2 SVGAGI (reference sequence). The CDR3 spells CASSYSGRDTEAFF. CDR3 DNA: TGTGCCAGCAGTTACTCTGGCAGGGACACTGAAGCTTTCTTT.

V is TRBV5-1 and J is TRBJ1-1; 9 bases are a match to TRBD1. CDR1 and CDR2 (germline): SGHRS, YFSETQ. The length of the CDR3 is 15 residues. The V segment lost 2 bases and the J segment 5 bases; nucleotides outside the gene matches: 7. The CDR3 region has the DNA TGCGCCAGCAGCTTTGATGGACAGGGGAGAACTGAAGCTTTCTTT. It codes for CASSFDGQGRTEAFF.

The J gene is TRBJ2-3, the V gene TRBV5-1; 8 bases line up with TRBD2. V was pared by 8 bases and J by 2 bases, with 10 bases of the junction left unmatched. The CDR3 is made up of 15 amino acids. CDR1 is SGHRS and CDR2 is YFSETQ in the germline V gene. This CDR3 is CASVGVAGSTDTQYF. Here the CDR3 DNA reads TGCGCCAGTGTGGGGGTAGCGGGATCCACAGATACGCAGTATTTT.